This is a list of T cell receptor beta chains from one sample in a study of shared clonotypes between healthy human individuals. Produced via immunoSEQ multiplex PCR; TCRdb's table is partial and in-frame only. The data show under 2,500,000 clones, about 94% seen once. The sequencing sample was made of naive CD4+ T cells sorted from blood. These receptors were taken from a young man in good health. Both conserved end residues are part of each CDR3. Fields, in order: D gene, clone size, V gene, J gene, CDR3 DNA, CDR3 protein. D genes are given only for firm matches. Size is omitted from some rows. Given values are once, few, many or a class for expanded clones.

d_call: .; clone_size: .; v_call: TRBV5-4; j_call: TRBJ1-1; cdr3_nt: TGTGCCAGCAGCTTGGGAGGGTTGATGAACACTGAAGCTTTCTTT; cdr3_aa: CASSLGGLMNTEAFF
d_call: .; clone_size: .; v_call: TRBV21-1; j_call: TRBJ2-7; cdr3_nt: TGTGCCGGCCCGGAGGGGGTCTCCTACGAGCAGTACTTC; cdr3_aa: CAGPEGVSYEQYF
d_call: .; clone_size: .; v_call: TRBV5-6; j_call: TRBJ2-7; cdr3_nt: TGTGCCAGCAGCTTGAACAGGAACTACGAGCAGTACTTC; cdr3_aa: CASSLNRNYEQYF
d_call: .; clone_size: .; v_call: TRBV10-2; j_call: TRBJ2-5; cdr3_nt: TGCGCCAGCAGTCATGGGGCAGAGACCCAGTACTTC; cdr3_aa: CASSHGAETQYF
d_call: TRBD1; clone_size: .; v_call: TRBV7-9; j_call: TRBJ1-6; cdr3_nt: TGTGCCAGCAGCAAGGACAGGGGTGGGAGTTCACCCCTCCACTTT; cdr3_aa: CASSKDRGGSSPLHF
d_call: .; clone_size: .; v_call: TRBV10-3; j_call: TRBJ1-3; cdr3_nt: TGTGCCATCACTGACAGGCCCGTCGGAAACACCATATATTTT; cdr3_aa: CAITDRPVGNTIYF
d_call: .; clone_size: .; v_call: TRBV6-6; j_call: TRBJ1-2; cdr3_nt: TGTGCCAGCAGTACGGAACAGCCCTCCTCGAAGGGGGGCTACACCTTC; cdr3_aa: CASSTEQPSSKGGYTF
d_call: TRBD2; clone_size: once; v_call: TRBV5-1; j_call: TRBJ2-7; cdr3_nt: TGCGCCAGCAGCGGAGGACTAGCGGGCGTTGACGAGCAGTACTTC; cdr3_aa: CASSGGLAGVDEQYF
d_call: TRBD2; clone_size: .; v_call: TRBV10-2; j_call: TRBJ2-1; cdr3_nt: TGCGCCAGCAGTGACGGATCAGGACTAGCGGGAGTGGGTGAGCAGTTCTTC; cdr3_aa: CASSDGSGLAGVGEQFF
d_call: .; clone_size: .; v_call: TRBV11-2; j_call: TRBJ2-7; cdr3_nt: TGTGCCAGCAGCTTAGTCCAGGGGTCCCACGAGCAGTACTTC; cdr3_aa: CASSLVQGSHEQYF
d_call: .; clone_size: .; v_call: TRBV28; j_call: TRBJ1-3; cdr3_nt: TGTGCCAGCAGTGTGCCGGGGGTTGGAAACACCATATATTTT; cdr3_aa: CASSVPGVGNTIYF
d_call: .; clone_size: .; v_call: TRBV5-1; j_call: TRBJ2-2; cdr3_nt: TGCGCCAGCAGCTACGGGACCGCGAACACCGGGGAGCTGTTTTTT; cdr3_aa: CASSYGTANTGELFF
d_call: .; clone_size: once; v_call: TRBV6-5; j_call: TRBJ2-3; cdr3_nt: TGTGCCAGTCGTGTCCCAGGGACAGATACGCAGTATTTT; cdr3_aa: CASRVPGTDTQYF
d_call: .; clone_size: .; v_call: TRBV6-1; j_call: TRBJ1-2; cdr3_nt: TGTGCCAGCAGCCAGGGTGTGGGGGGCTACACCTTC; cdr3_aa: CASSQGVGGYTF
d_call: .; clone_size: .; v_call: TRBV18; j_call: TRBJ2-3; cdr3_nt: TGTGCCAGCTCACTCGAACTAGCTCCAGATACGCAGTATTTT; cdr3_aa: CASSLELAPDTQYF
d_call: TRBD2; clone_size: .; v_call: TRBV12-5; j_call: TRBJ2-1; cdr3_nt: TGTGCTAGTGCCAAGGGACTAGCGGGAGTCAATGAGCAGTTCTTC; cdr3_aa: CASAKGLAGVNEQFF